The clone carrying this T cell receptor (beta chain) was observed a handful of times. Its antigen is unidentified. This sample is drawn from a study of identical twins. Study-wide results and limits: Beta clonotypes that were abundant in cord blood contained fewer insertions, a pattern absent from memory repertoires.

The V gene end was trimmed by 5 bases and the J gene end by 3 bases; junction bases not matched to a gene: 7. Looked up from germline, CDR1 is SEHNR and CDR2 is FQNEAQ (reference sequence). The CDR3 totals 14 residues. Unique molecular identifiers were in the cDNA, with template-switch universal primer binding. Each CDR3 protein gets one entry after TCRdb re-called the 5' RACE reads with MiXCR. The sample carries 450,000 or so distinct CDR3 sequences, roughly 26% recorded once. These data also featured in a second study, about T cells expressing NK-cell markers. That work states: A handful of donors likewise had their CD3+CD56-NKG2C+ fraction led by these clonotypes.

The sequence was obtained from a woman aged 18 to 35 in good health. Material: CD4+ T cells sorted from blood. J is TRBJ2-7 and V is TRBV7-9; 7 nucleotides align to TRBD1. CDR3 in amino acids: CASSSRGNFYEQYF. In DNA, the CDR3 is TGTGCCAGCAGCAGCAGGGGGAATTTCTACGAGCAGTACTTC.